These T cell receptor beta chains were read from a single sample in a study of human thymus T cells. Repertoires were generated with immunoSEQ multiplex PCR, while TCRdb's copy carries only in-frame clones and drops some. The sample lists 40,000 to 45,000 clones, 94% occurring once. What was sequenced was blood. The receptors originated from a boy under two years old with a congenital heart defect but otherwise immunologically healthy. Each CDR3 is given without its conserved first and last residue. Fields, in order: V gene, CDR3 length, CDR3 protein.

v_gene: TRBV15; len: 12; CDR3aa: ATSRTGGAKTQY
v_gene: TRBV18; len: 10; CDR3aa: ASSRQDTEAF
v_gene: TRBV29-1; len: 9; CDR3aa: SVDTYNEQF
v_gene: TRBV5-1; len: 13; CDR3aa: ASSQQGTGPFEQY
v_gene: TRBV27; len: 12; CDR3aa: ASKGTASNYGYT
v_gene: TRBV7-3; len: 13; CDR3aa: ASSLNSGGPGEQY
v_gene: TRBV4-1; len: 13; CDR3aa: ASSQGQGRTGELF
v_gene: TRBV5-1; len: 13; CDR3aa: ASSLAGGYNSPLH
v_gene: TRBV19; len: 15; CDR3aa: ASSSRLLAGVSYEQY
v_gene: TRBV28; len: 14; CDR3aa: ASSHIWGGSNQPQH
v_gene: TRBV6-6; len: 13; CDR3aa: ASREGVYSNQPQH
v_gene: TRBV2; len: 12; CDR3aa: ASSPTGEAQPQH
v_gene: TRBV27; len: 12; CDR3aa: ASSLVVSSYEQY